The present T cell receptor (beta chain) was sequenced within a study of post-analysis software for immune sequencing data. Study-wide background: In terms of disease course, relapsing-remitting, secondary progressive and progressive-relapsing multiple sclerosis were included. Notes on the study in general: The authors found that F measure strongly co-clustered same-batch samples. Patients showed TRBV5-6, TRBV5-1 and TRBV20-1 among five TRBV segments more frequent than in controls. Relative to controls, patients with multiple sclerosis showed significantly lower normalized Chao1 diversity.

The CDR3 spans 14 residues. Trimming left V 3 bases short and J 1 base short, with 7 bases between. Looked up from germline, CDR1 is LNHDA and CDR2 is SQIVND (reference sequence). The TCR beta cDNA libraries carried unique molecular identifiers. Starting from approximately 1 to 10 million T cells, the study yielded about half a million cDNA molecules. From the PCR reads, TCRdb called clonotypes with MiXCR, one entry per CDR3 protein. This sample has 150,000 to 200,000 distinct CDR3 sequences, with over 25% found just once. This clonotype was recorded a few times. Antigen specificity is unknown. This clonotype was obtained from a girl aged 10 to 17 with multiple sclerosis. The material sequenced was blood. The chain links TRBV19 to TRBJ2-1; D uncertain. This CDR3 reads CASSIGRSYNEQFF. Here the CDR3 DNA reads TGTGCCAGTAGTATTGGTAGGTCCTACAATGAGCAGTTCTTC.